This T cell receptor (beta chain) derives from a study of cytomegalovirus exposure and HLA in healthy donors. Overall study findings and caveats: Specific recognition of CMV antigens was confirmed in vitro for a few chains (all CMV-associated). CMV serostatus alone was available as immune exposure information.

Germline V gene sequence: CDR1 SGHNT, CDR2 YYREEE (reference sequence). V lost 4 bases to trimming and J lost 6 bases, with 13 bases between them. This CDR3 is 14 amino acids long. PCR involved 60 Vbeta and 13 Jbeta primers. The repertoire was sequenced with immunoSEQ multiplex PCR; TCRdb's copy has only in-frame clones and lacks some. The sample records fewer than 150,000 clones, about 82% being singletons. Points on this clone: Its target is unknown.

Material for sequencing was PBMCs. This TCR was sampled from a man aged 25-45 years in good health and CMV-seronegative. The chain couples TRBV5-4 to TRBJ1-4; D not resolved. The CDR3 DNA reads as TGTGCCAGCAGCCCGATCGGGTCCGATGAAAAACTGTTTTTT. The encoded protein is CASSPIGSDEKLFF.